The next 13 T cell receptor beta chains were all read from a single sample in a study of T-cell memory formation after mild COVID-19. MiXCR was run by TCRdb on the 5' RACE reads, yielding one entry per CDR3 protein. The sample has hundreds of thousands of distinct CDR3 sequences; about 18% are singletons. Source material: PBMCs or a T cell subset sorted from them (not recorded which). These receptor sequences come from an adult woman who had mild COVID-19 (a few samples of this study predate the infection). Cell type and time point are not known.

This clonotype was seen only a few times. This chain links TRBV24-1 with TRBJ2-3; D is unclear. CDR3 size: 17 residues. Looked up from germline, CDR1 is KGHDR and CDR2 is SFDVKD. Trimming removed 3 bases at V and 3 bases at J, with 18 bases between. The CDR3 nucleotides read TGTGCCACCAGTGATCCTACTACACCAACACTTACAGATACGCAGTATTTT. As protein: CATSDPTTPTLTDTQYF.

The rearrangement joins TRBV7-8 to TRBJ2-3; 7 positions match TRBD2. The V gene end was trimmed by 5 bases and the J gene end by 5 bases; junction bases not matched to a gene: 13. The CDR3 is 16 amino acids. Germline values: CDR1 SGHVS, CDR2 FQNEAQ. The CDR3 reads CASSETPTGGEDTQYF. CDR3 DNA: TGTGCCAGCAGCGAGACCCCAACGGGAGGTGAAGATACGCAGTATTTT.

The V call is TRBV12-3 or TRBV12-4, the J call TRBJ1-6, with 7 bases matching TRBD1. The CDR3 consists of 14 residues. Trimming took 5 bases from V and 10 from J; bases not matched to a gene: 8. In DNA form, the CDR3 reads TGTGCCAGCAGTCGGGACAGCCAGCAATCACCCCTCCACTTT. Amino acids: CASSRDSQQSPLHF.

This chain uses TRBV5-1 with TRBJ1-2; TRBD1 agrees at 7 bases. The germline gives CDR1 SGHRS, CDR2 YFSETQ. With 5 bases clipped from V and 2 bases from J, the junction kept 12 bases outside the gene matches. This CDR3 has 16 amino acids. The CDR3 spells CASSYPNSTGNYGYTF. Written as DNA, the CDR3 is TGCGCCAGCAGTTACCCCAATTCGACAGGGAACTATGGCTACACCTTC.

This clonotype was counted a few times. This sequence joins TRBV7-9 and TRBJ1-2, with 9 bases aligning to TRBD1. The length of the CDR3 is 16 residues. V lost 6 bases, J lost 4 bases, and 12 bases stayed unmatched. CDR1 and CDR2 from the germline V gene are SEHNR and FQNEAQ (reference sequence). This chain's CDR3 is CASSSPTGGSIYGYTF. DNA for the CDR3: TGTGCCAGCAGTTCGCCGACAGGGGGTAGCATCTATGGCTACACCTTC.

This clonotype turned up a few times. This chain joins TRBV6-5 and TRBJ2-7; D gene ambiguous. The V gene's germline CDR1 is MNHEY and CDR2 SVGAGI. The CDR3 runs to 16 residues. V gave up 4 bases and J gave up 4 bases, with 20 bases separating them. The DNA for the CDR3 is TGTGCCAGCAGTTTAAGTGTCGGTTACCCACATTACGAGCAGTACTTC. Translating gives CASSLSVGYPHYEQYF.

This clonotype has only a few counts. The chain carries TRBV7-6 and TRBJ1-4; 7 bases match TRBD1. With 3 bases clipped from V and 3 bases from J, the junction kept 4 bases outside the gene matches. CDR1 is SGHVS and CDR2 is FNYEAQ in the germline V gene. This CDR3 comprises 15 residues. The CDR3 spells CASSFNRGANEKLFF. The DNA of the CDR3 is TGTGCCAGCAGCTTTAACAGGGGCGCTAATGAAAAACTGTTTTTT.

This clonotype was picked up many times. The chain employs TRBV4-2 and TRBJ2-2, with D possibly being TRBD1 or TRBD2 (5 bases each). CDR1 LGHNA and CDR2 YNFKEQ come from the germline V gene. Deletions cut 4 bases from V and 4 bases from J, with 16 bases between. This CDR3 region has 16 residues. In nucleotides, the CDR3 is TGTGCCAGCAGCCCGGGGACCGAGATTGGCACCGGGGAGCTGTTTTTT. It is translated as CASSPGTEIGTGELFF.

J is TRBJ2-1 and V is TRBV24-1; D may be TRBD1 or TRBD2 (5 bases each). The CDR3 runs 13 residues. CDR1 and CDR2 (germline): KGHDR, SFDVKD. V was cut by 5 bases and J by 8 bases, with 12 bases left in between. CDR3 DNA: TGTGCCACCAGTGGGGGGACGTGGGATGAGCAGTTCTTC. It translates to CATSGGTWDEQFF.

This clonotype was observed at least ten times. The rearrangement links TRBV7-8 to TRBJ2-7, with TRBD2 identical over 12 bases. This CDR3 has 16 amino acids. Germline V CDR1 and CDR2: SGHVS, FQNEAQ. After removal of 4 bases from V and 4 bases from J, the junction contained 8 bases not matched to a gene. For the CDR3, the DNA is TGTGCCAGCAGCTCTACCGGGACTAGCGGGTATTACGAGCAGTACTTC. Protein product: CASSSTGTSGYYEQYF.

This chain's CDR3 is CAWSELPKNIQYF. In DNA, the CDR3 is TGTGCCTGGAGTGAACTCCCCAAAAACATTCAGTACTTC. The genes are TRBV30 and TRBJ2-4; D ambiguous. The ends were cut back, 1 base at V and 2 bases at J, with 6 bases in the middle. The CDR3 has 13 residues. CDR1 is GTSNPN and CDR2 is SVGIG in the germline V gene (reference sequence).

DNA of the CDR3: TGTGCCAGCAGCTTATCTATCGTCTACGAGCAGTACTTC. Amino acid sequence: CASSLSIVYEQYF. The chain is built from TRBV7-2 and TRBJ2-7, with D unresolved. Per the germline V gene, CDR1 is SGHTA and CDR2 is FQGNSA. V gave up 2 bases and J gave up 3 bases, with 8 bases separating them. This CDR3 has 13 amino acids.

The table lists this clonotype with a few counts. The CDR3 region has the DNA TGTGCCAGCAGCCAAGCCCCTCATGCCTACGAGCAGTACTTC. Translating it yields CASSQAPHAYEQYF. V and J are TRBV4-2 and TRBJ2-7; the D is unclear. V shed 1 base and J shed 2 bases, with 9 bases lying between them. Germline V CDR1 and CDR2: LGHNA, YNFKEQ. This CDR3 spans 14 amino acids.